The sequence of this TCR beta chain was determined in a study of cytomegalovirus exposure and HLA in healthy donors. For the study at large: Earlier findings included approximately 120 million unique TCR beta sequences obtained from around 180 million T cells. Study-level results: Highest at DRB1 and lowest at HLA-C, TCR association rates differed among HLA loci in a later analysis. Researchers reported that a few CMV-associated chains were confirmed in vitro as CMV antigen-specific.

This PCR relied on a set of 60 Vbeta primers and 13 Jbeta primers. Generated by immunoSEQ multiplex PCR, the TCRdb table keeps only in-frame clones and is missing some. The sample holds 200,000 or so clones, 70% to 85% seen once. Turning to this clone: Its cognate antigen is unknown.

This CDR3 spans 15 amino acids. V gave up 5 bases and J gave up 2 bases; unmatched junction bases: 6. Germline lookup yields CDR1 SGHRS and CDR2 YFSETQ. The J gene is TRBJ2-2, the V gene TRBV5-1, with 7 bases aligning to TRBD1. The sample consisted of PBMCs. The TCR originated in a man aged 50 to 60 in good health and CMV-seronegative. CDR3 sequence (DNA): TGCGCCAGCAGTCGGACAGGAAAAAACACCGGGGAGCTGTTTTTT. Its protein product is CASSRTGKNTGELFF.